This T cell receptor (beta chain) originates from a study of T cells after yellow fever vaccination. In its sample, this clonotype was seen a few times. V was shortened by 4 bases and J by 8 bases, with 11 bases between the two germline ends. The germline CDR1 and CDR2 sequences are SQVTM and ANQGSEA. This CDR3 has 12 residues. TCRdb used MiXCR to reprocess the 5' RACE reads, holding one entry per CDR3 protein. The data contain some 350,000 distinct CDR3 sequences, 9.5% to 13% of them seen just once; the ten biggest clones take up about 17%. The TCR sequence derives from a young man who received the YFV17D yellow fever vaccine. The specimen was PBMCs, collected on the day of the first yellow fever vaccination. The chain recombines TRBV29-1 with TRBJ1-4; no clear D. CDR3 sequence reads: CSVARFGEKLFF. The CDR3 DNA sequence: TGCAGCGTTGCTCGGTTCGGAGAAAAACTGTTTTTT.